The clone carrying this T cell receptor (beta chain) came up many times. No antigen is known for it. This entry comes from a study of CD8+CD57+ T cells in acquired aplastic anemia. About the study: Yields of DNA that came from sorted CD4+ and CD8+ cells averaged about 3.3 ug. Study findings and constraints: Patients and controls were found to share some 30 CD8+ CDR3 sequences.

Germline CDR1 and CDR2: LGHNA and YSLEER. This CDR3 is built from 15 residues. J gave up 1 base and V 4 bases, and 5 bases lay outside the gene matches. TCR beta VDJ and CDR3 were profiled, and genomic DNA was the template. TCRdb re-analysed the reads in MiXCR, keeping a single row per CDR3 protein. The sample holds roughly 240,000 distinct CDR3 sequences; around half are singletons and the top ten take approximately 8%. The patients chosen for sequencing had shown expansion of CD8+CD57+ cells (detected by flow cytometry). The patients all had a severe acquired aplastic anemia diagnosis. Sequencing used sorted CD4+, CD8+, or CD8+CD57+ T cells (not recorded which) from PBMCs. This receptor was identified in a human donor with aplastic anemia. This chain connects TRBV4-3 to TRBJ2-5, with 8 bases identical to TRBD1. The CDR3 DNA sequence: TGCGCCAGCAGCCTTGACAGGGGATTCCAAGAGACCCAGTACTTC. It specifies CASSLDRGFQETQYF.